This TCR beta chain comes out of a study of blood T cell repertoires in COVID-19. In the study overall: The United States, Italy and Spain were the sources of the acute and convalescent COVID-19 samples. The cDNA or gDNA used as material had been derived from T cells, B-cell-depleted T cells, or PBMCs.

Authors' processing steps: Quantification of nucleated cells was approximated via reference gene primer amplification. Assay used: immunoSEQ multiplex PCR; TCRdb lists only in-frame clones, some missing. Clone size and V and J calls were adopted from that table, with D and trimming inferred from the DNA. The data show 200,000 to 250,000 clones, over 75% seen once. Across 24 US areas, participants ranged in age from roughly 18 to 95 years. In germline, CDR1 is GTSNPN, CDR2 SVGIG (reference sequence). Trimming took 1 base from V and 1 from J, leaving 4 bases between them. The CDR3 runs to 12 residues. The receptor was isolated from a man under 40 with acute COVID-19. The rearrangement links TRBV30 to TRBJ1-1; the D is unclear. The sample consisted of PBMCs or T cells enriched from blood (not recorded which). In DNA form, the CDR3 reads TGTGCCTGGAGTGACACGAACACTGAAGCTTTCTTT. Its protein product is CAWSDTNTEAFF.